Below, 32 T cell receptor beta chains from the same sample are listed, as sequenced in a study of blood T cells in healthy people across ages. Primers used in a second PCR of roughly 7 to 11 cycles were a sample-barcoded 5' primer and a J-beta primer mix. TCRdb ran MiXCR on the 5' RACE reads and lists one entry per CDR3 protein. The profile shows fewer than 2,000,000 distinct CDR3 sequences, 30% to 40% of them singletons. Sample: blood. Receptors were obtained from a woman aged 30 to 39 in good health.

V is TRBV20-1 and J is TRBJ2-1, with D perhaps matching TRBD2 (7 bases). The CDR3 has 15 residues. V lost 0 bases and J 11 bases, leaving 20 bases between the germline ends. CDR1 and CDR2 from the germline V gene are DFQATT and SNEGSKA (reference sequence). CDR3 DNA: TGCAGTGCTAGAGATCAAAGCGAGAGGGGGACTAAGCAGTTCTTC. Translated: CSARDQSERGTKQFF.

CDR3 loop: CASSLSASEQYF. CDR3 nucleotides: TGCGCCAGCAGCTTGTCGGCCTCCGAGCAGTACTTC. V is TRBV5-1 and J is TRBJ2-7; D is uncertain. CDR1 is SGHRS, CDR2 YFSETQ, per germline. CDR3 length: 12 residues. With 1 base removed from V and 6 bases from J, the gap between germline ends came to 8 bases.

This clonotype came up a few times. The chain joins TRBV27 to TRBJ2-5; 8 nucleotides line up with TRBD1. CDR3 size: 13 residues. The ends lost 5 bases at V and 3 bases at J; junction bases unmatched: 2. Germline CDR1 and CDR2: MNHEY and SMNVEV (reference sequence). The CDR3 DNA follows: TGTGCCAGCAGTCAACAGGGGGAAGAGACCCAGTACTTC. It is translated as CASSQQGEETQYF.

The genes are TRBV28 and TRBJ1-2; 8 bases line up with TRBD1. Per the germline V gene, CDR1 is MDHEN and CDR2 is SYDVKM. The CDR3 has 14 residues. Germline trimming cut 10 bases from V and 0 bases from J; bases unmatched to any gene: 7. CDR3 sequence: CATLGTGANYGYTF. In DNA form, the CDR3 reads TGTGCCACCCTCGGGACAGGAGCTAACTATGGCTACACCTTC.

CDR3 nucleotides: TGTGCCAGCAGCCAGAGGCCCATAAACTATGGCTACACCTTC. As protein: CASSQRPINYGYTF. The chain carries TRBV7-2 and TRBJ1-2, with D hard to call. The germline gives CDR1 SGHTA, CDR2 FQGNSA. The CDR3 contains 14 residues. The V end was cut by 5 bases, the J end by 2 bases, with 12 bases between.

Of note for this clonotype: Compared with germline, one end of the junction differs, possibly owing to a read error. The chain is built from TRBV20-1 and TRBJ2-1, with D tentatively TRBD1 (5 bases). The V gene's germline CDR1 is DFQATT and CDR2 SNEGSKA (reference sequence). This CDR3 has 14 amino acids. CDR3: CSANYLRGSVEQVF. The CDR3 nucleotides read TGCAGTGCTAATTATTTAAGGGGCAGCGTTGAGCAGGTCTTC.

This clonotype occurred many times. This rearrangement joins TRBV3-1 to TRBJ1-5, with 10 bases that match TRBD1. The CDR3 covers 18 residues. With V trimmed by 1 base and J by 4 bases, 10 bases remained unmatched. Germline CDR1 reads LGHDT; CDR2 reads YNNKEL (reference sequence). Written as DNA, the CDR3 is TGTGCCAGCAGCCAAGGGGGACAGGGGATAATGAGGAATCAGCCCCAGCATTTT. It specifies CASSQGGQGIMRNQPQHF.

This clonotype appeared many times. The chain is built from TRBV20-1 and TRBJ2-7; 9 bases match TRBD1. From germline, CDR1 is DFQATT and CDR2 SNEGSKA (reference sequence). The CDR3 consists of 18 residues. With 5 bases clipped from V and 4 bases from J, the junction kept 21 bases outside the gene matches. CDR3 sequence: CSAFPPPGQGASGYEQYF. CDR3 sequence (DNA): TGCAGTGCTTTTCCCCCCCCGGGACAGGGTGCCTCTGGGTACGAGCAGTACTTC.

V is TRBV2 and J is TRBJ2-5; D ambiguous. Germline V gene lookup returns CDR1 SNHLY and CDR2 FYNNEI. Trimming stripped 8 bases from V and 5 bases from J, with 12 bases between. The CDR3 totals 12 residues. CDR3 loop: CASGNSHETQYF. CDR3 nucleotide sequence: TGTGCCAGCGGGAACAGTCACGAGACCCAGTACTTC.

The V gene is TRBV24-1, the J gene TRBJ2-5, with 10 bases that match TRBD1. The CDR3 contains 16 residues. V lost 10 bases, J lost 3 bases, and 13 bases stayed unmatched. Germline V gene sequence: CDR1 KGHDR, CDR2 SFDVKD. CDR3: CATSTKGTGVEETQYF. DNA of the CDR3: TGTGCCACTTCGACCAAGGGGACAGGGGTGGAAGAGACCCAGTACTTC.

V gene TRBV20-1 combines with J gene TRBJ1-4; D might be TRBD1 (6 bases). Germline V gene sequence: CDR1 DFQATT, CDR2 SNEGSKA (reference sequence). The CDR3 sequence is 14 residues long. The V end was cut by 0 bases, the J end by 8 bases, with 13 bases between. The CDR3 here is CSARDGGQPEKLFF. The DNA of the CDR3 is TGCAGTGCTAGAGATGGGGGACAACCCGAAAAACTGTTTTTT.

The chain combines TRBV4-2 with TRBJ2-3; 13 bases fit TRBD2. The CDR3 has 19 amino acids. Germline loops: CDR1 LGHNA, CDR2 YNFKEQ. With 1 base clipped from V and 4 bases from J, the junction kept 11 bases outside the gene matches. DNA of the CDR3: TGTGCCAGCAGCCAAGTGGCGACTAGCGGGAGGATATCGGCAGATACGCAGTATTTT. It encodes CASSQVATSGRISADTQYF.

The chain combines TRBV4-1 with TRBJ2-1; no definite D call. The V gene lost 3 bases and the J gene lost 4 bases, with 13 bases spanning the gap. The CDR3 has 15 amino acids. The germline V gene encodes CDR1 MGHRA and CDR2 YSYEKL. The CDR3 is CASSHQLSQYNEQFF. DNA for the CDR3: TGCGCCAGCAGCCATCAACTTAGCCAATACAATGAGCAGTTCTTC.

The chain joins TRBV14 to TRBJ2-1; possibly TRBD2 for D (5 bases). The CDR3 contains 17 residues. V was pared by 4 bases and J by 4 bases, with 20 bases between. Germline CDR1 SGHDN, CDR2 FVKESK. The CDR3 DNA sequence: TGTGCCAGCAGCCGCCGAACCGGCGCAGGACTTTACAATGAGCAGTTCTTC. This translates into CASSRRTGAGLYNEQFF.

CDR3 amino acids: CASSLGASPLTTDTQYF. CDR3 DNA: TGTGCCAGCAGCTTAGGGGCATCGCCCCTGACCACAGATACGCAGTATTTT. The chain is built from TRBV11-2 and TRBJ2-3; D is uncertain. This CDR3 region has 17 residues. The germline V gene has CDR1 SGHAT and CDR2 FQNNGV. Trimming took 1 base from V and 2 from J, leaving 16 bases between them.

This clonotype was observed a few times. This chain joins TRBV11-3 and TRBJ1-5, with D maybe TRBD1 (6 bases). The CDR3 has 14 residues. Trimming removed 6 bases at V and 0 bases at J, with 9 bases between. Germline V gene data show CDR1 as SGHNT and CDR2 as YENEEA. The DNA for the CDR3 is TGTGCCAGCAGACCAGGGGTTAGCAATCAGCCCCAGCATTTT. This translates into CASRPGVSNQPQHF.

Note on this clonotype: One end of the junction does not line up with germline, which may come from a read error. The DNA for the CDR3 is TGCAGGGCTACGGGACAGGGTTACGAGCAGTACTTC. It encodes CRATGQGYEQYF. The J gene is TRBJ2-7, the V gene TRBV20-1; 9 bases align to TRBD1. Germline CDR1 reads DFQATT; CDR2 reads SNEGSKA (reference sequence). The CDR3 runs 12 residues.

The J gene is TRBJ1-2, the V gene TRBV29-1, with 10 bases lining up with TRBD1. Trimming at V came to 3 bases and at J to 8 bases, leaving 15 bases not matched to a gene. Germline-derived CDR1 and CDR2 are SQVTM and ANQGSEA. The CDR3 is 16 amino acids. CDR3 residues: CSVDLPPTGTGDGYTF. CDR3 in DNA: TGCAGCGTTGACCTCCCCCCTACCGGGACAGGGGACGGCTACACCTTC.

Details on this clonotype: One junction end disagrees with the germline gene, perhaps due to a read error. The chain couples TRBV7-2 to TRBJ2-5; 8 bases match TRBD1. The CDR3 is made up of 15 amino acids. Germline assignment: CDR1 SGHTA and CDR2 FQGNSA. The CDR3: CASTEDRAFTETRYF. In DNA form, the CDR3 reads TGTGCCAGCACAGAGGACAGGGCATTTACGGAGACCCGGTACTTC. The whole variable domain, filled in from reference TRBV7-2 and TRBJ2-5, reads GAGVSQSPSNKVTEKGKDVELRCDPISGHTALYWYRQSLGQGLEFLIYFQGNSAPDKSGLPSDRFSAERTGGSVSTLTIQRTQQEDSAVYLCASTEDRAFTETRYFGPGTRLLVL.

This clonotype occurred many times. The chain joins TRBV18 to TRBJ2-7; TRBD2 aligns across 7 bases. This CDR3 is built from 13 residues. After removal of 6 bases from V and 5 bases from J, the junction contained 7 bases not matched to a gene. Germline V lookup: CDR1 KGHSH, CDR2 LQKENI. The CDR3 sequence is CASSRDYPDEQYF. The CDR3 coding sequence is TGTGCCAGCTCCAGGGACTACCCCGACGAGCAGTACTTC.

On this clonotype: One base away lies a much larger clone, so this may be a sequencing read error. CDR3 nucleotide sequence: TGTGCCATCAGCAGCGGCAGGAACGAGCAGTACTTC. It is translated as CAISSGRNEQYF. The J gene is TRBJ2-7, the V gene TRBV10-3, with D maybe TRBD2 (5 bases). CDR3 length: 12 amino acids. Germline V gives CDR1 ENHRY, CDR2 SYGVKD. With 6 bases removed from V and 5 bases from J, the gap between germline ends came to 11 bases.

V usage is TRBV20-1 and J usage is TRBJ1-3; perhaps TRBD1 as D (5 bases). Per the germline V gene, CDR1 is DFQATT and CDR2 is SNEGSKA (reference sequence). V was pared by 6 bases and J by 4 bases, with 13 bases between. CDR3 size: 13 residues. The DNA of the CDR3 is TGCAGTGCCGCCCGGCAGGGAGGAAACACCATATATTTT. Protein sequence: CSAARQGGNTIYF.

The chain uses TRBV27 and TRBJ1-5; 8 nucleotides align to TRBD1. CDR3 size: 19 residues. The V gene's germline CDR1 is MNHEY and CDR2 SMNVEV (reference sequence). The ends lost 2 bases at V and 7 bases at J; junction bases unmatched: 19. Here the CDR3 DNA reads TGTGCCAGCAGTTTAAGGGGGTGGGTCCAGGGGGCGTTGGAGCAGCCCCAGCATTTT. Amino acid sequence: CASSLRGWVQGALEQPQHF.

This clonotype showed up just once. The chain couples TRBV11-1 to TRBJ2-2; D is unresolved. V gave up 7 bases and J gave up 6 bases, with 24 bases separating them. CDR1 and CDR2 (germline): SGHAT, FQDESV (reference sequence). The CDR3 has 17 amino acids. This CDR3 is CASNFLRTRGSPGELFF. Here the CDR3 DNA reads TGTGCCAGCAACTTCCTCCGGACCCGTGGGTCTCCCGGGGAGCTGTTTTTT.

V gene TRBV30 combines with J gene TRBJ1-1, with D possibly being TRBD1 (6 bases). Germline V gene lookup returns CDR1 GTSNPN and CDR2 SVGIG (reference sequence). Trimming took off 5 bases at V and 6 bases at J, with 22 bases between the two ends. The CDR3 is 15 amino acids. The DNA for the CDR3 is TGTGCCTGGGACAAACCGGGACAAGGCAACGCTGAAGCTTTCTTT. It codes for CAWDKPGQGNAEAFF. Together with reference TRBV30 and TRBJ1-1, the CDR3 gives the full variable domain: SQTIHQWPATLVQPVGSPLSLECTVEGTSNPNLYWYRQAAGRGLQLLFYSVGIGQISSEVPQNLSASRPQDRQFILSSKKLLLSDSGFYLCAWDKPGQGNAEAFFGQGTRLTVV.

Remarks on this clonotype: It may be a read error: a sequence one base away is much more abundant. This sequence joins TRBV5-5 and TRBJ2-1; D ambiguous. The CDR3 contains 13 residues. The germline CDR1 and CDR2 sequences are SGHKS and YYEKEE (reference sequence). V lost 0 bases, J lost 7 bases, and 8 bases lay in between. In DNA form, the CDR3 reads TGTGCCAGCAGCTTGGTAACCGGAAATGAGCAGTTCTTC. It encodes CASSLVTGNEQFF.

This chain uses TRBV7-3 with TRBJ2-2; TRBD2 matches 8 bases. Germline V gene data show CDR1 as SGHTA and CDR2 as FQGTGA. Trimming removed 3 bases from V and 6 bases from J; junction bases left unmatched: 9. CDR3 length: 16 amino acids. The CDR3 nucleotides are TGTGCCAGCAGCTTTCAGGCGGGAGGTCCCCCCGGGGAGCTGTTTTTT. Residues: CASSFQAGGPPGELFF.

The chain employs TRBV6-4 and TRBJ2-5; no firm D call. CDR3 length: 13 amino acids. V gave up 4 bases and J gave up 5 bases, with 11 bases separating them. Germline V lookup: CDR1 MRHNA, CDR2 SNTAGT. The CDR3 protein is CASSVGIGETQYF. In DNA, the CDR3 is TGTGCCAGCAGTGTGGGAATAGGGGAGACCCAGTACTTC.

V usage is TRBV6-6 and J usage is TRBJ1-4; D is possibly TRBD1 (6 bases). CDR1 is MNHNY and CDR2 is SVGAGI in the germline V gene (reference sequence). The ends were cut back, 2 bases at V and 0 bases at J, with 10 bases in the middle. The CDR3 extends over 16 amino acids. DNA for the CDR3: TGTGCCAGCAGTTACGGGGGCAGGGCAACTAATGAAAAACTGTTTTTT. It yields the protein CASSYGGRATNEKLFF.

The V and J genes are TRBV25-1 and TRBJ1-1; D might be TRBD1 (5 bases). CDR3 length equals 17 residues. Trimming removed 1 base from V and 1 base from J, with 16 bases in between. Germline lookup yields CDR1 MGHDK and CDR2 SYGVNS. CDR3 amino acids: CASSEWGRGSTNTEAFF. CDR3 sequence (DNA): TGTGCCAGCAGTGAATGGGGCCGAGGTTCGACGAACACTGAAGCTTTCTTT.

Regarding this clonotype: The junction does not match germline at one end; this may be a read error. This CDR3 reads CASSDYGCTF. DNA for the CDR3: TGTGCCAGCAGTGATTATGGCTGCACCTTC. The chain combines TRBV6-1 with TRBJ1-2; D is ambiguous. Germline CDR1 and CDR2: MNHNS and SASEGT. CDR3 length: 10 amino acids.

About this clonotype: A read error may account for a junction end that differs from germline. This chain uses TRBV9 with TRBJ2-3, with 12 bases fitting TRBD2. CDR3 length: 16 residues. The germline V gene has CDR1 SGDLS and CDR2 YYNGEE. For the CDR3, the DNA is TGTGCCGGCAGCGTAGAGGCTAGCGGGGGGGCAGATACGCAGTATTTT. Translation: CAGSVEASGGADTQYF.